Included here is one T cell receptor beta chain sequence, with context. Its matching antigen is unknown. At sampling all donors were nominally healthy, likely with unrecorded immune exposures. This record comes from a study of cytomegalovirus exposure and HLA in healthy donors. Notes on the study in general: Fewer than 20,000 TCR beta sequences were associated with HLA alleles at 0.05 false discovery rate in a later analysis. A missense variant in DCLRE1C was later tied to TCR beta V- and J-gene trimming. Several of the most significant clusters appeared, in a later analysis, to be linked to common viral pathogens.

PCR employed 60 Vbeta and 13 Jbeta primers. Assay: immunoSEQ multiplex PCR; the TCRdb copy retains only in-frame clones and omits some. In total, the table holds approximately 120,000 clones. The junction had 4 bases not matched to a gene; V was cut back by 2 bases and J by 0 bases. The CDR3 is made up of 15 amino acids. The germline V gene encodes CDR1 MNHEY and CDR2 SMNVEV (reference sequence). This chain links TRBV27 with TRBJ2-7, with 7 bases that match TRBD1. The sequence was obtained from a man aged 35 to 55 in good health and CMV-seronegative. Sequencing was done on a sample of PBMCs. CDR3 coding DNA: TGTGCCAGCAGTTTAGAACAGGGGAGCTCCTACGAGCAGTACTTC. Protein: CASSLEQGSSYEQYF.